These T cell receptor beta chains were read from a single sample in a study of T cell clones after liver transplantation. Here immunoSEQ multiplex PCR was the method, and the copy in TCRdb shows in-frame clones only, minus some. In the table there are roughly 70,000 clones, roughly nine tenths of which are singletons. This sample comprised CD4+ T cells from blood, obtained before liver transplant. These receptors were taken from a human donor who received a liver transplant. CDR3s include the opening cysteine and the closing phenylalanine or tryptophan. Fields, in order: J gene, V gene, CDR3 protein.

TRBJ1-2 | TRBV27 | CASSTRTASYGYTF
TRBJ2-2 | TRBV11-3 | CASSLDPSRRGGGELFF
TRBJ1-1 | TRBV28 | CASSTTRGLRTEAFF
TRBJ2-2 | TRBV5-1 | CASSLISARGTGELFF
TRBJ1-1 | TRBV9 | CASSVGSAAGTEAFF
TRBJ2-3 | TRBV9 | CASSPLAGGLTDTQYF
NA | TRBV2 | CASSVGGYVEQYF
TRBJ2-7 | TRBV6-6 | CASRLTGGDYYEQYF
TRBJ1-5 | TRBV5-1 | CASSLSSGTGRLRQPQHF
TRBJ2-3 | TRBV18 | CASSLTGPDTQYF
TRBJ2-7 | TRBV9 | CASSVGIASAFGYEQYF
TRBJ2-5 | TRBV6-5 | CASSYNDRDLKTQYF
TRBJ1-5 | TRBV5-1 | CASSLDGNQPQHF
TRBJ2-7 | TRBV30 | CAWGAPTSWGYEQYF
TRBJ2-2 | TRBV21-1 | CASSTAGLAGGFGGELFF
TRBJ2-2 | TRBV7-9 | CASSFLQGHTGELFF
TRBJ1-4 | TRBV4-1 | CASSQPSGGPNEKLFF
TRBJ1-2 | TRBV30 | CAWTTGLGPGGYTF
TRBJ2-5 | TRBV30 | CAWSDGTGGRETQYF
TRBJ1-2 | TRBV19 | CASNRDRGEGYTF
TRBJ2-5 | TRBV7-2 | CASSLVAGTETQYF
TRBJ2-3 | TRBV5-1 | CASSLDLGGVNTQYF
TRBJ2-1 | TRBV5-4 | CASSSSGGTNEQFF